These T cell receptor beta chains were read from a single sample in a study of blood T cell repertoires in COVID-19. Only in-frame clones appear in the TCRdb table, and some are missing; sequencing was by immunoSEQ multiplex PCR. The profile shows tens of thousands of clones, about 83% of them singletons. Sequences were obtained from peripheral blood. Receptors originate from a human donor in a cohort sampled during active COVID-19. The CDR3 runs from the conserved cysteine through the conserved F or W. A D gene is named only where the DNA matches it firmly. Not all rows give a size; the values are once, few, many and, for expanded clones, a class.

abundance	len	v_gene	d_gene	j_gene	CDR3aa	CDR3nt
.	17	TRBV4-3	TRBD2	TRBJ2-7	CASSQGRGGRPLYEQYF	TGCGCCAGCAGCCAGGGGCGGGGCGGGAGACCCCTCTACGAGCAGTACTTC
.	19	TRBV4-2	TRBD2	TRBJ2-3	CASSQGLREGGHTTDTQYF	TGTGCCAGCAGCCAAGGTTTACGGGAGGGAGGGCACACAACAGATACGCAGTATTTT
.	12	TRBV30	.	TRBJ1-2	CAWSNSGYSYTF	TGTGCCTGGAGTAACTCAGGGTACAGCTACACCTTC
.	15	TRBV7-8	.	TRBJ2-3	CASSYRLRLLDTQYF	TGTGCCAGCAGCTACCGACTAAGGCTCCTAGATACGCAGTATTTT
.	16	TRBV28	.	TRBJ1-1	CASSLPTLTWDTEAFF	TGTGCCAGCAGTCTCCCAACACTAACCTGGGACACTGAAGCTTTCTTT
.	15	TRBV28	TRBD1	TRBJ2-7	CASRPSGTGGNEQYF	TGTGCCAGCAGGCCCTCCGGGACAGGGGGTAACGAGCAGTACTTC
.	14	TRBV19	TRBD1	TRBJ1-2	CASGSGTEFYGYTF	TGTGCCAGTGGTAGTGGGACAGAATTCTATGGCTACACCTTC
.	11	TRBV3-1/TRBV3-2	.	TRBJ2-7	CASRGPYEQYF	TGTGCCAGCAGGGGCCCCTACGAGCAGTACTTC
few	14	TRBV27	.	TRBJ1-5	CASSSQGGNQPQHF	TGTGCCAGCAGTTCGCAGGGTGGCAATCAGCCCCAGCATTTT
few	16	TRBV18	TRBD2	TRBJ2-7	CASSPARSAGPSEQYF	TGTGCCAGCTCACCGGCACGGTCAGCGGGACCGAGTGAGCAGTACTTC
.	11	TRBV28	.	TRBJ2-7	CATVRGLVKYF	TGTGCCACCGTTCGGGGTCTTGTAAAATACTTC
.	11	TRBV3-1/TRBV3-2	TRBD2	TRBJ2-1	CASSAAGEQFF	TGTGCCAGCAGCGCAGCGGGAGAGCAGTTCTTC
.	18	TRBV7-2	TRBD2	TRBJ2-7	CASSPGTSGANFRSEQYF	TGTGCCAGCAGCCCAGGGACTAGCGGGGCCAATTTCAGGTCCGAGCAGTACTTC
.	14	TRBV6-5	TRBD1	TRBJ2-1	CASRTTGIRNEQFF	TGTGCCAGCAGGACGACAGGGATTAGGAATGAGCAGTTCTTC
.	13	TRBV6-2/TRBV6-3	TRBD2	TRBJ2-5	CASSSSGKVTQYF	TGTGCCAGCAGTTCAAGCGGGAAGGTGACCCAGTACTTC
few	14	TRBV28	TRBD1	TRBJ1-6	CASYYRGANSPLHF	TGTGCCAGCTATTACAGGGGCGCCAATTCACCCCTCCACTTT
few	16	TRBV5-6	TRBD1	TRBJ2-3	CASSLLQGAYTDTQYF	TGTGCCAGCAGCTTGTTGCAGGGGGCATACACAGATACGCAGTATTTT
.	19	TRBV28	TRBD1	TRBJ2-1	CASSLKTLTGVYRSDEQFF	TGTGCCAGCAGCCTTAAGACTCTAACAGGGGTCTATAGATCGGATGAGCAGTTCTTC
once	14	TRBV25-1	TRBD2	TRBJ2-3	CASSEREITDTQYF	TGTGCCAGCAGTGAGCGGGAGATCACAGATACGCAGTATTTT
few	14	TRBV19	.	TRBJ1-2	CASSIAVANYGYTF	TGTGCCAGTAGTATTGCGGTAGCTAACTATGGCTACACCTTC
.	14	TRBV30	TRBD1	TRBJ1-6	CAWRVGQPNSPLHF	TGTGCCTGGAGGGTGGGACAGCCGAATTCACCCCTCCACTTT
.	20	TRBV7-6	.	TRBJ2-2	CASSQSLQWKGSSFRGELFF	TGTGCCAGCAGCCAATCCTTACAATGGAAGGGGTCGTCTTTCAGAGGGGAGCTGTTTTTT
.	15	TRBV15	TRBD1	TRBJ1-4	CATSSGRTGVEKLFF	TGTGCCACCAGCAGTGGGCGGACAGGCGTTGAAAAACTGTTTTTT
few	13	TRBV5-6	TRBD1	TRBJ1-1	CASSRTGRTEAFF	TGTGCCAGCAGCCGGACAGGGAGGACTGAAGCTTTCTTT
.	17	TRBV19	TRBD1	TRBJ2-7	CASSQTGTGGFSYEQYF	TGTGCCAGTAGTCAAACCGGGACAGGGGGATTCTCCTACGAGCAGTACTTC
.	15	TRBV6-2/TRBV6-3	.	TRBJ2-3	CASSYFSGATDTQYF	TGTGCCAGCAGTTACTTCTCGGGAGCGACAGATACGCAGTATTTT
once	15	TRBV27	TRBD2	TRBJ2-2	CASRRLAGDAGELFF	TGTGCCAGCAGACGACTAGCGGGAGATGCCGGGGAGCTGTTTTTT
.	14	TRBV7-2	.	TRBJ1-2	CASSPHSINYGYTF	TGTGCCAGCAGCCCTCACAGTATCAACTATGGCTACACCTTC
.	11	TRBV28	.	TRBJ2-1	CASSSRLARFF	TGTGCCAGCAGTTCGCGACTCGCTCGGTTCTTC
.	13	TRBV28	TRBD1	TRBJ1-5	CASSSGQGAPQHF	TGTGCCAGCAGTTCGGGACAGGGCGCGCCCCAGCATTTT
.	15	TRBV28	TRBD2	TRBJ2-5	CASSQAGGTVETQYF	TGTGCCAGCAGCCAAGCGGGAGGCACCGTGGAGACCCAGTACTTC
.	16	TRBV4-2	.	TRBJ1-5	CASSLTDRLSNQPQHF	TGTGCCAGCAGCCTTACGGACAGACTTAGCAATCAGCCCCAGCATTTT
.	15	TRBV15	TRBD1	TRBJ1-2	CATSRPGQGVNGYTF	TGTGCCACCAGCAGGCCGGGACAGGGGGTGAATGGCTACACCTTC
once	14	TRBV19	.	TRBJ2-7	CASSGDRQTYEQYF	TGTGCCAGTAGTGGAGACAGGCAAACCTACGAGCAGTACTTC
.	15	TRBV2	TRBD1	TRBJ2-1	CASRAGTGWNNEQFF	TGTGCCAGCAGGGCCGGGACAGGGTGGAACAATGAGCAGTTCTTC
.	18	TRBV7-8	TRBD2	TRBJ2-2	CASSPLGGYGANTGELFF	TGTGCCAGCAGCCCCCTCGGGGGGTACGGGGCGAACACCGGGGAGCTGTTTTTT
.	17	TRBV5-6	.	TRBJ2-1	CASSHAEGPTPFGEQFF	TGTGCCAGCAGCCATGCGGAGGGGCCGACCCCCTTTGGTGAGCAGTTCTTC
.	14	TRBV7-2	.	TRBJ2-5	CASSSPTATETQYF	TGTGCCAGCAGCTCACCGACAGCCACAGAGACCCAGTACTTC
once	13	TRBV18	.	TRBJ1-5	CASSPFPLWPQHF	TGTGCCAGCTCACCATTCCCCTTGTGGCCCCAGCATTTT
.	10	TRBV7-6	.	TRBJ2-7	CASSPREQYF	TGTGCCAGCAGCCCCCGCGAGCAGTACTTC
.	15	TRBV3-1/TRBV3-2	.	TRBJ2-3	CASSQTGSGTDTQYF	TGTGCCAGCAGCCAAACAGGGAGTGGCACAGATACGCAGTATTTT
few	13	TRBV28	.	TRBJ2-7	CASRSNLSYEQYF	TGTGCCAGCAGATCTAACCTTTCCTACGAGCAGTACTTC
.	15	TRBV28	TRBD2	TRBJ2-5	CASWPTSGMQETQYF	TGTGCCAGCTGGCCGACTAGCGGGATGCAAGAGACCCAGTACTTC
.	19	TRBV11-3	TRBD2	TRBJ2-1	CASSPQSGGLAARYNEQFF	TGTGCCAGCAGCCCACAGTCGGGGGGACTAGCGGCCCGCTACAATGAGCAGTTCTTC
.	16	TRBV7-7	TRBD1	TRBJ2-2	CASSLSGTAGTGELFF	TGTGCTAGCAGCTTATCCGGGACAGCCGGAACCGGGGAGCTGTTTTTT
few	15	TRBV28	.	TRBJ2-6	CASRTTLSGANVLTF	TGTGCCAGCAGAACGACACTCTCTGGGGCCAACGTCCTGACTTTC
.	13	TRBV29-1	.	TRBJ1-4	CSVGNHRDEKLFF	TGCAGCGTTGGAAACCACAGGGATGAAAAACTGTTTTTT
.	19	TRBV7-9	TRBD2	TRBJ2-1	CASSLVGLRGTSIFNEQFF	TGTGCCAGCAGCTTAGTGGGTCTCAGAGGGACTAGTATCTTCAATGAGCAGTTCTTC
.	15	TRBV19	.	TRBJ1-5	CASSKKGDSNQPQHF	TGTGCCAGTAGCAAGAAGGGAGACAGCAATCAGCCCCAGCATTTT
.	13	TRBV5-4	.	TRBJ2-7	CASSLGGFYEQYF	TGTGCCAGCAGCTTGGGCGGGTTCTACGAGCAGTACTTC
.	16	TRBV15	.	TRBJ1-1	CATSRFHGHTNTEAFF	TGTGCCACCAGCAGATTTCACGGACACACGAACACTGAAGCTTTCTTT
.	15	TRBV6-6	.	TRBJ2-1	CASSSPGRPNNEQFF	TGTGCCAGCAGTTCCCCGGGGAGGCCGAACAATGAGCAGTTCTTC
.	16	TRBV4-2	TRBD1	TRBJ1-4	CASSQAQGDGNEKLFF	TGTGCCAGCAGCCAAGCTCAGGGGGATGGTAATGAAAAACTGTTTTTT
.	16	TRBV5-4	TRBD1	TRBJ1-2	CASSPEVQGAVIGYTF	TGTGCCAGCAGCCCCGAGGTGCAGGGGGCCGTGATCGGCTACACCTTC
.	15	TRBV18	.	TRBJ1-4	CASSAPGGTGEKLFF	TGTGCCAGCTCCGCCCCGGGGGGGACCGGTGAAAAACTGTTTTTT
once	15	TRBV5-1	.	TRBJ2-7	CASSPLGGVSYEQYF	TGCGCCAGCAGCCCCTTGGGGGGAGTCTCCTACGAGCAGTACTTC
.	14	TRBV6-1	.	TRBJ1-1	CASSEVTFPPEAFF	TGTGCCAGCAGTGAAGTGACATTCCCCCCTGAAGCTTTCTTT